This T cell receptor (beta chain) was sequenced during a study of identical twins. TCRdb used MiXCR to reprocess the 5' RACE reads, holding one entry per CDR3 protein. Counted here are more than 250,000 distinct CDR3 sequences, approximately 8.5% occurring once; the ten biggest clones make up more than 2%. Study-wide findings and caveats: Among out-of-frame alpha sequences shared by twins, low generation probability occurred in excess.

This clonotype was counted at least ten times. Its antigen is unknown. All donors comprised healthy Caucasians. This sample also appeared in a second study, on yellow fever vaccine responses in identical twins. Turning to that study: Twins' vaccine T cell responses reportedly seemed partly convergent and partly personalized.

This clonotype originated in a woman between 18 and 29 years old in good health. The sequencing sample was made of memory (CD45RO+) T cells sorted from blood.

The CDR3 DNA reads as TGTGCCAGCAGCCAAGTGATCTCCCGGGGCTTTTTAAGGGATACGCAGTATTTT. It translates to CASSQVISRGFLRDTQYF. J is TRBJ2-3 and V is TRBV3-1, with D tentatively TRBD1 or TRBD2 (5 bases each). Germline CDR1 is LGHDT and CDR2 is YNNKEL (reference sequence). With 1 base removed from V and 6 bases from J, the gap between germline ends came to 23 bases. The CDR3 runs to 18 residues.